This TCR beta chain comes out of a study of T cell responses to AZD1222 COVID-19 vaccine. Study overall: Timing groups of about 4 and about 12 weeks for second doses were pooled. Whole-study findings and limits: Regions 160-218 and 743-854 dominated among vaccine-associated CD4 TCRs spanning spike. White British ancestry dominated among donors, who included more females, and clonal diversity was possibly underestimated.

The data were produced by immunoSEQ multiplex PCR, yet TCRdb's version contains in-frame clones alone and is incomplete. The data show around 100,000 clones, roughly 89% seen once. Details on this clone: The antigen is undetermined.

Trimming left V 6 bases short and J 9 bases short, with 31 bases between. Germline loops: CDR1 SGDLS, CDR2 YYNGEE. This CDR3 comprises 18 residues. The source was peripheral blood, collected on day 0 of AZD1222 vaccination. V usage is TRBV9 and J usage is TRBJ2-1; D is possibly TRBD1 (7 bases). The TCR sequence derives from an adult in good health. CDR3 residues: CASNGGGRGESPYLEQFF. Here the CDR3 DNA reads TGTGCCAGCAACGGAGGGGGCAGGGGAGAATCCCCATACCTTGAGCAGTTCTTC.